This TCR beta chain derives from a study of control samples from healthy donors and cancer patients. This clone appeared once. This CDR3 contains 13 residues. Germline CDR1 reads SGHKS; CDR2 reads YYEKEE (reference sequence). V lost 0 bases to trimming and J lost 5 bases, with 9 bases between them. The protocol was immunoSEQ multiplex PCR, while the TCRdb copy is restricted to in-frame clones and leaves out a portion. Seen here are about 170,000 clones, roughly 91% observed once, and the top ten hold approximately 1.4%. The receptor was isolated from a woman aged 25 to 39 in good health. The specimen sequenced was blood. The genes are TRBV5-5 and TRBJ2-7; no reliable D call. CDR3 coding DNA: TGTGCCAGCAGCTTGGTGGGCTCAGACGAGCAGTACTTC. Translated, it gives CASSLVGSDEQYF.